The 26 T cell receptor beta chains below were found in one sample sequenced in a study of blood T cell repertoires in COVID-19. TCRdb keeps only in-frame clones here, not all; method: immunoSEQ multiplex PCR. The sample consists of over 200,000 clones, roughly 89% of them appearing once. Input material: PBMCs or T cells enriched from blood (not recorded which). These receptors all come from a woman aged 25 to 45 with acute COVID-19.

The rearrangement uses TRBV27 and TRBJ2-7, with TRBD1 identical over 7 bases. Losses at the gene ends were 2 bases for V and 5 bases for J; bases not matched to a gene: 6. Germline CDR1 and CDR2: MNHEY and SMNVEV (reference sequence). The CDR3 sequence is 14 residues long. Here the CDR3 DNA reads TGTGCCAGCAGTTTAAAGGGGGCCAACAACGAGCAGTACTTC. Residues: CASSLKGANNEQYF.

The chain has TRBV19 and TRBJ1-2; a possible D gene is TRBD1 (5 bases). Germline assignment: CDR1 LNHDA and CDR2 SQIVND (reference sequence). The V gene lost 10 bases and the J gene lost 6 bases, with 12 bases spanning the gap. CDR3 length equals 11 residues. Here the CDR3 reads CATSGSDGYTF. The CDR3 DNA reads TGTGCCACCTCAGGGTCTGATGGCTACACCTTC.

This sequence joins TRBV29-1 and TRBJ2-4; D unclear. Germline V gene lookup returns CDR1 SQVTM and CDR2 ANQGSEA. This CDR3 comprises 13 residues. Deletions cut 0 bases from V and 0 bases from J, with 3 bases between. In nucleotides, the CDR3 is TGCAGCGTTGAAGATCGAGCCAAAAACATTCAGTACTTC. Its protein is CSVEDRAKNIQYF.

The rearrangement links TRBV5-4 to TRBJ1-2, with 8 bases identical to TRBD1. Germline CDR1 SGHNT, CDR2 YYREEE (reference sequence). The CDR3 has 14 residues. V lost 4 bases to trimming and J lost 8 bases; unmatched junction nucleotides: 10. Here the CDR3 DNA reads TGTGCCAGCAGCGGGCCGGACAGGGCCGAGGGCTACACCTTC. Translation gives CASSGPDRAEGYTF.

The V gene is TRBV7-6, the J gene TRBJ2-1, with 9 bases lining up with TRBD2. CDR3 size: 15 residues. CDR1 is SGHVS and CDR2 is FNYEAQ in the germline V gene. V shed 4 bases, J shed 6 bases, and the junction held 7 bases outside the gene matches. Here the CDR3 reads CASSWGGGVVNEQFF. The CDR3 nucleotides read TGTGCCAGCAGCTGGGGCGGGGGGGTCGTCAATGAGCAGTTCTTC.

CDR3 sequence: CAWRGRTGGDQPQHF. The DNA for the CDR3 is TGTGCCTGGCGCGGTCGGACAGGGGGCGATCAGCCCCAGCATTTT. V usage is TRBV30 and J usage is TRBJ1-5; 11 bases align to TRBD1. V shed 5 bases and J 5 bases; nucleotides not matched to a gene: 8. The CDR3 loop spans 15 amino acids. CDR1 and CDR2 (germline): GTSNPN, SVGIG (reference sequence).

This chain uses TRBV3-1 (or the pseudogene TRBV3-2) with TRBJ2-7; D is ambiguous. The CDR3 is 13 amino acids. CDR1 is LGHDT, CDR2 YNNKEL, per germline (reference sequence). The V gene lost 1 base and the J gene lost 3 bases, with 7 bases spanning the gap. CDR3 in amino acids: CASSQVYGYEQYF. The CDR3 nucleotides read TGTGCCAGCAGCCAAGTATACGGCTACGAGCAGTACTTC.

The CDR3 region is CASSEGTDYGYTF. The CDR3 nucleotides are TGCGCCAGCAGTGAAGGGACAGACTATGGCTACACCTTC. The J gene is TRBJ1-2, the V gene TRBV10-1, with 7 bases identical to TRBD1. The CDR3 consists of 13 residues. With V trimmed by 3 bases and J by 3 bases, 1 base remained unmatched. CDR1 is WNHNN, CDR2 SYGVQD, per germline (reference sequence).

The chain recombines TRBV9 with TRBJ2-7, with D perhaps TRBD1 (7 bases). The germline gives CDR1 SGDLS, CDR2 YYNGEE. Trimming stripped 3 bases from V and 3 bases from J, with 13 bases between. This CDR3 comprises 14 residues. The chain's CDR3 is CASSGRDSLYEQYF. CDR3 nucleotides: TGTGCCAGCAGCGGGCGGGACAGCCTCTACGAGCAGTACTTC. Complete variable domain (other parts from reference TRBV9 and TRBJ2-7): DSGVTQTPKHLITATGQRVTLRCSPRSGDLSVYWYQQSLDQGLQFLIQYYNGEERAKGNILERFSAQQFPDLHSELNLSSLELGDSALYFCASSGRDSLYEQYFGPGTRLTVT.

V usage is TRBV30 and J usage is TRBJ1-1; D unclear. This CDR3 is 12 amino acids long. V lost 5 bases and J lost 1, with 8 bases in between. Germline CDR1 GTSNPN, CDR2 SVGIG (reference sequence). CDR3 protein: CAWVARNTEAFF. The CDR3 DNA sequence: TGTGCCTGGGTGGCAAGGAACACTGAAGCTTTCTTT.

This clone was recorded only once. The chain combines TRBV12-5 with TRBJ2-1; 10 positions agree with TRBD1. Per the germline V gene, CDR1 is LGHNT and CDR2 is FRNRAP. With 5 bases clipped from V and 6 bases from J, the junction kept 7 bases outside the gene matches. The CDR3 is made up of 15 amino acids. The CDR3 reads CASGLWGTGANEQFF. The CDR3 nucleotides read TGTGCTAGTGGTCTCTGGGGGACAGGGGCCAATGAGCAGTTCTTC.

The chain carries TRBV6-2 or TRBV6-3 and TRBJ2-7; TRBD1 aligns across 7 bases. Trimming cost V 3 bases and J 3 bases; bases outside gene matches: 11. Germline lookup yields CDR1 MNHEY and CDR2 SVGEGT. The CDR3 has 16 residues. The CDR3 region is CASSYKRDRRDYEQYF. The CDR3 nucleotides are TGTGCCAGCAGTTATAAACGGGACAGACGGGACTACGAGCAGTACTTC.

V and J are TRBV30 and TRBJ2-5; maybe TRBD2 (5 bases). Germline V gene sequence: CDR1 GTSNPN, CDR2 SVGIG (reference sequence). Trimming shortened V by 4 bases and J by 2 bases, and 8 bases separated the two germline ends. The CDR3 has 12 amino acids. This CDR3 is CAWNREQETQYF. CDR3 DNA: TGTGCCTGGAACCGGGAACAAGAGACCCAGTACTTC.

The gene calls are TRBV7-9 and TRBJ1-2; D may be TRBD1 (5 bases). The V end lost 5 bases, the J end lost 6 bases, and 22 bases lay between the germline ends. The length of the CDR3 is 16 residues. The germline V gene has CDR1 SEHNR and CDR2 FQNEAQ (reference sequence). CDR3 residues: CASSTFRGAVIHGYTF. CDR3 sequence (DNA): TGTGCCAGCAGCACTTTTAGGGGCGCAGTCATTCATGGCTACACCTTC.

This clone has only one observation. J is TRBJ1-1 and V is TRBV7-9, with D possibly matching TRBD1 (6 bases). The germline CDR1 and CDR2 sequences are SEHNR and FQNEAQ (reference sequence). The CDR3 contains 16 residues. The V end lost 3 bases, the J end lost 0 bases, and 14 bases lay between the germline ends. The CDR3 is CASSLGQPYMNTEAFF. The CDR3 DNA sequence: TGTGCCAGCAGCTTGGGACAACCCTACATGAACACTGAAGCTTTCTTT.

This clone was observed a handful of times. The V and J genes are TRBV9 and TRBJ1-6; 8 bases line up with TRBD1. From germline, CDR1 is SGDLS and CDR2 YYNGEE. The V gene end was trimmed by 3 bases and the J gene end by 9 bases; junction bases not matched to a gene: 5. CDR3 length: 14 amino acids. The CDR3 sequence: CASSAGTGSSPLHF. DNA of the CDR3: TGTGCCAGCAGCGCCGGGACAGGCTCTTCACCCCTCCACTTT. The full variable domain, rest sourced from reference TRBV9 and TRBJ1-6, is DSGVTQTPKHLITATGQRVTLRCSPRSGDLSVYWYQQSLDQGLQFLIQYYNGEERAKGNILERFSAQQFPDLHSELNLSSLELGDSALYFCASSAGTGSSPLHFGNGTRLTVT.

The chain joins TRBV9 to TRBJ1-5, with a weak D call TRBD1 (5 bases). The germline V gene encodes CDR1 SGDLS and CDR2 YYNGEE. The V end lost 0 bases, the J end lost 6 bases, and 10 bases lay between the germline ends. CDR3 size: 14 residues. CDR3 coding DNA: TGTGCCAGCAGCGTAGGCGGGGGAATTCAGCCCCAGCATTTT. It specifies CASSVGGGIQPQHF.

J is TRBJ1-3 and V is TRBV28, with a weak D call TRBD1 (5 bases). V lost 7 bases, J lost 0 bases, and 16 bases lay in between. Germline-derived CDR1 and CDR2 are MDHEN and SYDVKM. The CDR3 totals 16 residues. DNA of the CDR3: TGTGCCAGCACCTGGGGGGGATCGTACTCTGGAAACACCATATATTTT. As protein: CASTWGGSYSGNTIYF.

The rearrangement links TRBV19 to TRBJ1-4, with TRBD1 as a possible D gene (5 bases). The V gene's germline CDR1 is LNHDA and CDR2 SQIVND (reference sequence). The CDR3 is 14 residues long. Trimming took 3 bases from V and 4 from J, leaving 9 bases between them. Here the CDR3 DNA reads TGTGCCAGTAGTATGTCGGGACTTAATGAAAAACTGTTTTTT. Translation gives CASSMSGLNEKLFF.

This chain connects TRBV2 to TRBJ1-5; D not certain. CDR1 is SNHLY and CDR2 is FYNNEI in the germline V gene. V was shortened by 1 base and J by 2 bases, with 12 bases between the two germline ends. The CDR3 length is 16 residues. For the CDR3, the DNA is TGTGCCAGCAGTGAAGACGGGCGGAGGGGCAATCAGCCCCAGCATTTT. Its translation is CASSEDGRRGNQPQHF.

Comments on this clone: This sample includes further DNA sequences coding for the same CDR3. The V and J genes are TRBV5-1 and TRBJ1-4, with D uncertain. CDR3 length: 14 amino acids. Germline assignment: CDR1 SGHRS and CDR2 YFSETQ. Trimming took 0 bases from V and 8 from J, leaving 11 bases between them. In nucleotides, the CDR3 is TGCGCCAGCAGCTTGGGGAGGGCGGACGAAAAACTGTTTTTT. The encoded protein is CASSLGRADEKLFF.

J is TRBJ1-2 and V is TRBV5-5, with D perhaps TRBD1 (6 bases). The CDR3 contains 14 residues. With 2 bases removed from V and 7 bases from J, the gap between germline ends came to 15 bases. Germline CDR1 and CDR2: SGHKS and YYEKEE (reference sequence). DNA for the CDR3: TGTGCCAGCAGCTTCGGGGGGCTATCCAGTGGCTACACCTTC. Its translation: CASSFGGLSSGYTF.

The chain joins TRBV10-3 to TRBJ1-5, with TRBD1 identical over 9 bases. CDR1 and CDR2 from the germline V gene are ENHRY and SYGVKD. CDR3 size: 19 residues. V lost 0 bases to trimming and J lost 0 bases; unmatched junction nucleotides: 9. The CDR3 is CAISESKGQGPYSNQPQHF. In DNA form, the CDR3 reads TGTGCCATCAGTGAGTCGAAGGGACAGGGACCTTATAGCAATCAGCCCCAGCATTTT.

V and J are TRBV28 and TRBJ1-1; D is uncertain. The V gene's germline CDR1 is MDHEN and CDR2 SYDVKM. V lost 1 base to trimming and J lost 0 bases, with 12 bases between them. The CDR3 has 16 residues. CDR3 sequence reads: CASSLSSHTMNTEAFF. In DNA, the CDR3 is TGTGCCAGCAGTTTATCGTCACATACGATGAACACTGAAGCTTTCTTT.

This clone was seen more than once but under ten times. V and J are TRBV5-4 and TRBJ2-7, with D possibly being TRBD2 (6 bases). The CDR3 is 14 amino acids. CDR1 is SGHNT and CDR2 is YYREEE in the germline V gene (reference sequence). Trimming removed 3 bases at V and 3 bases at J, with 13 bases between. The CDR3 DNA reads as TGTGCCAGCAGCTCCCCCGACGGGAGCTACGAGCAGTACTTC. Protein sequence: CASSSPDGSYEQYF.

The chain carries TRBV1 and TRBJ1-1; the D call of TRBD1 is as the table states it, not checked on the DNA. TRBV1 is flagged as a pseudogene. The CDR3 covers 18 residues. In DNA form, the CDR3 reads TGCACCAGCAGCCACGAAACGTGGACAGGGGGGCCGAACACTGAAGCTTTCTTT. It is translated as CTSSHETWTGGPNTEAFF.